What follows are 12 T cell receptor beta chains derived from one specimen sequenced in a study of cytomegalovirus exposure and HLA in healthy donors. Here immunoSEQ multiplex PCR was the method, and the copy in TCRdb shows in-frame clones only, minus some. Of around 300,000 clones in the sample, around 90% were seen once. Sequencing input: PBMCs. The receptors originated from a young man in good health and CMV-seronegative.

This rearrangement joins TRBV7-9 to TRBJ2-7, with D possibly TRBD1 on 6 matching bases. CDR3 length equals 14 residues. In germline, CDR1 is SEHNR, CDR2 FQNEAQ (reference sequence). Trimming took off 3 bases at V and 3 bases at J, with 12 bases between the two ends. CDR3 bases: TGTGCCAGCAGCTTTACCCTGACAGGCTACGAGCAGTACTTC. Translated, it gives CASSFTLTGYEQYF.

The chain joins TRBV19 to TRBJ2-5; 13 bases map to TRBD2. The CDR3 length is 15 residues. Germline V CDR1 and CDR2: LNHDA, SQIVND (reference sequence). The J segment lost 3 bases and the V segment lost 5 bases, leaving 3 bases of the junction unmatched. This CDR3 reads CASSPLAGGKETQYF. The CDR3 nucleotides are TGTGCCAGTAGTCCACTAGCGGGGGGGAAAGAGACCCAGTACTTC.

The chain combines TRBV27 with TRBJ1-4; 12 bases align to TRBD1. Germline trimming cut 4 bases from V and 2 bases from J; bases unmatched to any gene: 5. CDR3 length: 17 residues. Germline CDR1 and CDR2: MNHEY and SMNVEV (reference sequence). The CDR3 DNA reads TGTGCCAGCAGTTCCCGGGACAGGGGGCTCACTAATGAAAAACTGTTTTTT. Its protein is CASSSRDRGLTNEKLFF.

This CDR3 reads CTSSQERPGLAFPDTQYF. In DNA form, the CDR3 reads TGCACCAGCAGCCAAGAAAGACCGGGACTAGCGTTCCCAGATACGCAGTATTTT. The chain carries TRBV1 and TRBJ2-3; the table's D gene call, TRBD2, was not cross checked with the DNA. TRBV1 represents a pseudogene. CDR3 length: 18 amino acids.

The chain employs TRBV6-1 and TRBJ2-3; 14 nucleotides agree with TRBD2. The germline V gene has CDR1 MNHNS and CDR2 SASEGT. The CDR3 contains 16 residues. V dropped 3 bases and J dropped 4; count of bases not matched to a gene: 3. CDR3 DNA sequence: TGTGCCAGCAGTGACGGGACTAGCGGGGGAGCAGATACGCAGTATTTT. Its protein is CASSDGTSGGADTQYF.

This clone was picked up a small number of times. This chain joins TRBV5-6 and TRBJ1-2; TRBD1 agrees at 9 bases. Germline-derived CDR1 and CDR2 are SGHDT and YYEEEE. The CDR3 is made up of 14 amino acids. The junction had 3 bases not matched to a gene; V was cut back by 0 bases and J by 6 bases. CDR3 protein: CASSLDRGLDGYTF. The CDR3 DNA sequence: TGTGCCAGCAGCTTGGACAGGGGGCTGGATGGCTACACCTTC.

The V call is TRBV6-1, the J call TRBJ1-1; D might be TRBD1 (6 bases). CDR3 length: 16 residues. Deletions cut 4 bases from V and 1 base from J, with 16 bases between. Germline CDR1 reads MNHNS; CDR2 reads SASEGT. In DNA form, the CDR3 reads TGTGCCAGCAGTGCGCTACTACAGGGTGGGAACACTGAAGCTTTCTTT. Protein sequence: CASSALLQGGNTEAFF.

This chain links TRBV6-1 with TRBJ1-5; 8 nucleotides align to TRBD1. Per germline, CDR1 MNHNS and CDR2 SASEGT. The J segment lost 7 bases and the V segment lost 3 bases, leaving 11 bases of the junction unmatched. The CDR3 length is 16 residues. The CDR3 bases are TGTGCCAGCAGTGACTTATGTCAGGGGGCCGAACAGCCCCAGCATTTT. Translating it yields CASSDLCQGAEQPQHF.

The chain is built from TRBV7-2 and TRBJ2-7; 11 nucleotides match TRBD2. This CDR3 has 16 residues. Germline assignment: CDR1 SGHTA and CDR2 FQGNSA. Unmatched junction bases numbered 4, after V lost 1 base and J lost 2 bases. The CDR3 sequence is CASSLGASGGPYEQYF. CDR3 in DNA: TGTGCCAGCAGCTTAGGCGCTAGCGGGGGGCCCTACGAGCAGTACTTC.

This chain links TRBV6-6 with TRBJ2-6; D might be TRBD1 (6 bases). Trimming shortened V by 4 bases and J by 0 bases, and 10 bases separated the two germline ends. The V gene's germline CDR1 is MNHNY and CDR2 SVGAGI (reference sequence). The length of the CDR3 is 16 residues. CDR3: CASSSTGTSGANVLTF. CDR3 bases: TGTGCCAGCAGTTCGACAGGCACCTCTGGGGCCAACGTCCTGACTTTC.

The rearrangement joins TRBV5-1 to TRBJ2-6; 8 positions match TRBD1. There are 19 residues in the CDR3. The germline gives CDR1 SGHRS, CDR2 YFSETQ. The ends lost 3 bases at V and 0 bases at J; junction bases unmatched: 11. The CDR3 loop reads CASSWGAGTGGSGANVLTF. The CDR3 DNA sequence: TGCGCCAGCAGCTGGGGGGCTGGGACAGGCGGCTCTGGGGCCAACGTCCTGACTTTC. The variable domain in full, completed from reference TRBV5-1 and TRBJ2-6, reads KAGVTQTPRYLIKTRGQQVTLSCSPISGHRSVSWYQQTPGQGLQFLFEYFSETQRNKGNFPGRFSGRQFSNSRSEMNVSTLELGDSALYLCASSWGAGTGGSGANVLTFGAGSRLTVL.

V usage is TRBV11-2 and J usage is TRBJ2-7; 7 bases are shared with TRBD1. The CDR3 runs 15 residues. The V gene's germline CDR1 is SGHAT and CDR2 FQNNGV. V trimming: 4 bases; J trimming: 4 bases; junction bases outside the gene matches: 10. CDR3 protein: CASSWRQGRSYEQYF. For the CDR3, the DNA is TGTGCCAGCAGCTGGAGACAGGGTCGAAGTTACGAGCAGTACTTC.